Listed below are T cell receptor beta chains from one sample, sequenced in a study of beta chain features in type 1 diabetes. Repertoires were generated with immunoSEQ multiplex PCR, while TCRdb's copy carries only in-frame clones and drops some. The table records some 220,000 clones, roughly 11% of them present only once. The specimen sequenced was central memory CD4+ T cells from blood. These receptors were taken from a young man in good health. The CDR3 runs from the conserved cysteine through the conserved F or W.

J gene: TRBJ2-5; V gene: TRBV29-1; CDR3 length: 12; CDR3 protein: CSVLTGQETQYF
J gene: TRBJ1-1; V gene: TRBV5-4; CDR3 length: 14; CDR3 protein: CASSTDRGRSEAFF
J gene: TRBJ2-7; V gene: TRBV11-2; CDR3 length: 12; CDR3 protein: CASSPVSYEQYF
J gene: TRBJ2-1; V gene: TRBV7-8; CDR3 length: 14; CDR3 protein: CASSLRDRYNEQFF
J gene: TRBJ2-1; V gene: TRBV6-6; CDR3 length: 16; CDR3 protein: CASSYWGLAGDNEQFF
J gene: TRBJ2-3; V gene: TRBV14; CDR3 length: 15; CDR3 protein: CASSQAVLRTDTQYF
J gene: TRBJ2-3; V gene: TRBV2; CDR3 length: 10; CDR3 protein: CASSLYTQYF
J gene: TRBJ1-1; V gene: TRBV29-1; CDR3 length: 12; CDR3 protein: CSGQGGDTEAFF
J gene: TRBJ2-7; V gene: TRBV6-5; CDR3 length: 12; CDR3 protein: CASTGSTYEQYF
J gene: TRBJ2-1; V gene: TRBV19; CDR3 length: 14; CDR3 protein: CASSPTGLYNEQFF
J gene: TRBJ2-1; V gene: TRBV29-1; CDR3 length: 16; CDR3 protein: CSVPRTSGNSYNEQFF
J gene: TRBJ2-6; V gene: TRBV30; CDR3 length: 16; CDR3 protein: CAWSRDTVVGANVLTF
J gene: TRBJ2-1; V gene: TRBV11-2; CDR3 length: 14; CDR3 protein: CASSLSHQTVEQFF